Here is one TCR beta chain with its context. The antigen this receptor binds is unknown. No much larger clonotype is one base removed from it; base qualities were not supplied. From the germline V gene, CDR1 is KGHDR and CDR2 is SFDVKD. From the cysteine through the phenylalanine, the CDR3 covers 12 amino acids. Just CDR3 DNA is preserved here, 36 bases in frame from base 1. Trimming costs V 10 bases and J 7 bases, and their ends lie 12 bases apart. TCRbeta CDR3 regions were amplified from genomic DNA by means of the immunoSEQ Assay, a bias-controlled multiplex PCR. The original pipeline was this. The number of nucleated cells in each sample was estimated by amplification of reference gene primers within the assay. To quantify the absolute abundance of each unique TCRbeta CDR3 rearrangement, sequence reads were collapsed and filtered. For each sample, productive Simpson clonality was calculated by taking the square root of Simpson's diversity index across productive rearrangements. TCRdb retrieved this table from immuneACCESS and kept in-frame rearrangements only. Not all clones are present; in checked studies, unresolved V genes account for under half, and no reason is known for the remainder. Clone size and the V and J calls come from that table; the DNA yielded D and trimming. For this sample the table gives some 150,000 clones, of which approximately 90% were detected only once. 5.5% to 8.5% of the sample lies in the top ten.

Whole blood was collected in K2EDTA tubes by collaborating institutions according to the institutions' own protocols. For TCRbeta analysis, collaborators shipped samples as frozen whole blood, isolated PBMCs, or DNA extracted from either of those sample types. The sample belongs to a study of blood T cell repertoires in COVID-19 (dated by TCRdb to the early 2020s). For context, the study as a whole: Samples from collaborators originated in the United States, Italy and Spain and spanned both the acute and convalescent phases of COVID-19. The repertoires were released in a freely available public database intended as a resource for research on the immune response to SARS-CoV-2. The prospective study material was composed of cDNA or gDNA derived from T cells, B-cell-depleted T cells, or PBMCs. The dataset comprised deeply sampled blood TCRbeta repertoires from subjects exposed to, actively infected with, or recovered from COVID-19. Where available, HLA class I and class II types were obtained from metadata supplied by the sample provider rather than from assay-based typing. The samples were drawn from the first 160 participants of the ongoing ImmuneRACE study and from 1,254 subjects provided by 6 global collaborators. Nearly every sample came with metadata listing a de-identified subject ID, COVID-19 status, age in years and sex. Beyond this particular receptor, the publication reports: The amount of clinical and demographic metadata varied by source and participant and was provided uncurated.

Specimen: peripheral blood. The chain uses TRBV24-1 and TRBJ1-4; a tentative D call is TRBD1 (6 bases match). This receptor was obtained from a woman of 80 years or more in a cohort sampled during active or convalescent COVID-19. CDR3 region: CATQGYTEKLFF. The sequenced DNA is TGTGCCACGCAGGGGTACACTGAAAAACTGTTTTTT.